These 4 T cell receptor beta chains were sequenced from one sample in a study of breast tumors, draining lymph nodes, adjacent tissues. TCRdb reprocessed the multiplex PCR reads via MiXCR and lists one record per CDR3 protein. The table has under 30,000 distinct CDR3 sequences, roughly a quarter seen once. The specimen was breast tumor tissue. These receptors were taken from a female donor with breast cancer. Some clones in this sample may be carry-over from other donors' samples.

This clonotype was counted at least ten times. The chain uses TRBV5-1 and TRBJ1-2; D not certain. The germline CDR1 and CDR2 sequences are SGHRS and YFSETQ. CDR3 length: 15 residues. The ends were cut back, 0 bases at V and 4 bases at J, with 13 bases in the middle. The CDR3 nucleotides are TGCGCCAGCAGCTTGGTATCGAGCGGGTTCTATGGCTACACCTTC. Its translation: CASSLVSSGFYGYTF.

Ten or more counts support this clonotype. The V and J genes are TRBV19 and TRBJ2-2, with D uncertain. The CDR3 spans 13 residues. Germline lookup yields CDR1 LNHDA and CDR2 SQIVND (reference sequence). Between the trimmed V and J ends, which lost 10 bases and 2 bases, there was a span of 11 bases. The DNA for the CDR3 is TGTGCCATAACAAAGCCAAACACCGGGGAGCTGTTTTTT. It translates to CAITKPNTGELFF.

This clonotype came up many times. The chain has TRBV9 and TRBJ2-1; the D gene is possibly TRBD2 (6 bases). V lost 0 bases, J lost 7 bases, and 14 bases lay in between. The CDR3 has 15 amino acids. Germline CDR1 reads SGDLS; CDR2 reads YYNGEE. This chain's CDR3 is CASSVEGGEWNEQFF. The CDR3 DNA sequence: TGTGCCAGCAGCGTAGAAGGAGGGGAATGGAATGAGCAGTTCTTC.

Ten or more counts support this clonotype. The chain recombines TRBV14 with TRBJ2-3, with 8 bases matching TRBD1. The V gene's germline CDR1 is SGHDN and CDR2 FVKESK. Trimming at V came to 0 bases and at J to 5 bases, leaving 10 bases not matched to a gene. The CDR3 is 17 residues long. The DNA of the CDR3 is TGTGCCAGCAGCCAAGAGGCGCGAGACAGGGGCAGAGATACGCAGTATTTT. Amino acid sequence: CASSQEARDRGRDTQYF.